A single T cell receptor (beta chain) is shown here with its context. V lost 5 bases to trimming and J lost 3 bases, with 13 bases between them. The CDR3 consists of 15 residues. The germline V gene encodes CDR1 SEHNR and CDR2 FQNEAQ (reference sequence). These data belong to a study of blood T cell repertoires in COVID-19. The repertoire was sequenced with immunoSEQ multiplex PCR; TCRdb's copy has only in-frame clones and lacks some. Among 250,000 to 350,000 clones listed, roughly 90% were seen once. This receptor was taken from a woman aged 30 to 39 with COVID-19, enrolled during active disease. The sample comprised peripheral blood. This chain joins TRBV7-9 and TRBJ1-4; D is unclear. CDR3 bases: TGTGCCAGCAGCCAGGCCGTGGCTCCTAATGAAAAACTGTTTTTT. It yields the protein CASSQAVAPNEKLFF.